Following are 19 T cell receptor beta chains from one sample sequenced in a study of shared clonotypes between healthy human individuals. Produced via immunoSEQ multiplex PCR; TCRdb's table is partial and in-frame only. The sample includes about 2.4 million clones, 80% to 95% of them seen just once. Sequenced input: naive CD4+ T cells from PBMCs. Subset defined: CD45RA+ positively selected. These receptors were obtained from a man aged 18 to 30 in good health. Some clones in this sample may be carry-over from other donors' samples.

V is TRBV5-1 and J is TRBJ2-1; D call uncertain. Germline lookup yields CDR1 SGHRS and CDR2 YFSETQ. V dropped 0 bases and J dropped 6 bases, with 7 bases sitting between them. The CDR3 loop spans 13 amino acids. This CDR3 is CASSLAFVNEQFF. CDR3 in DNA: TGCGCCAGCAGCTTGGCGTTCGTCAATGAGCAGTTCTTC.

The rearrangement uses TRBV6-6 and TRBJ2-1, with D possibly being TRBD2 (6 bases). The V and J ends lost 5 bases and 9 bases respectively, with 14 bases between them. The length of the CDR3 is 13 residues. Germline values: CDR1 MNHNY, CDR2 SVGAGI (reference sequence). As DNA, the CDR3 is TGTGCCAGCAGTCTGATACTAGCTGGTGAGCAGTTCTTC. Translation gives CASSLILAGEQFF.

Written as DNA, the CDR3 is TGTGCCAGCAGCACTCCGGGAGGCTCCTACAATGAGCAGTTCTTC. It is translated as CASSTPGGSYNEQFF. This chain links TRBV9 with TRBJ2-1; TRBD2 matches 7 bases. The V gene's germline CDR1 is SGDLS and CDR2 YYNGEE. V lost 4 bases and J lost 0; bases outside the gene matches: 4. This CDR3 contains 15 residues.

The chain uses TRBV10-3 and TRBJ2-7, with D hard to call. With 3 bases removed from V and 2 bases from J, the gap between germline ends came to 8 bases. Germline-derived CDR1 and CDR2 are ENHRY and SYGVKD. This CDR3 is built from 13 residues. Here the CDR3 reads CAISDVGTYEQYF. Written as DNA, the CDR3 is TGTGCCATCAGTGATGTGGGCACCTACGAGCAGTACTTC.

The chain uses TRBV5-4 and TRBJ2-7, with D unresolved. V was shortened by 1 base and J by 0 bases, with 8 bases between the two germline ends. There are 14 residues in the CDR3. CDR1 and CDR2 (germline): SGHNT, YYREEE (reference sequence). CDR3 in DNA: TGTGCCAGCAGCTTGTGGCAGAGCTCCTACGAGCAGTACTTC. Amino acids: CASSLWQSSYEQYF.

V is TRBV5-1 and J is TRBJ2-2; D gene unclear. Trimming took off 1 base at V and 2 bases at J, with 9 bases between the two ends. CDR3 length: 15 residues. CDR1 is SGHRS and CDR2 is YFSETQ in the germline V gene. CDR3 coding DNA: TGCGCCAGCAGCTTGTATCGGATTAACACCGGGGAGCTGTTTTTT. Translation gives CASSLYRINTGELFF. The entire variable domain, with the rest obtained from reference TRBV5-1 and TRBJ2-2, is as follows: KAGVTQTPRYLIKTRGQQVTLSCSPISGHRSVSWYQQTPGQGLQFLFEYFSETQRNKGNFPGRFSGRQFSNSRSEMNVSTLELGDSALYLCASSLYRINTGELFFGEGSRLTVL.

The V gene is TRBV7-2, the J gene TRBJ2-1; tentative D call: TRBD2 (6 bases). Looked up from germline, CDR1 is SGHTA and CDR2 is FQGNSA. V lost 6 bases to trimming and J lost 7 bases, with 19 bases between them. This CDR3 has 15 amino acids. CDR3 nucleotides: TGTGCCAGCAGGGGGGTAGCGGTTTCGCAAAATGAGCAGTTCTTC. As protein: CASRGVAVSQNEQFF.

This clone occurred once. The genes are TRBV10-3 and TRBJ2-1, with 12 bases lining up with TRBD2. Germline V lookup: CDR1 ENHRY, CDR2 SYGVKD. Trimming removed 7 bases from V and 8 bases from J; junction bases left unmatched: 12. CDR3 size: 16 residues. The CDR3 here is CAITPGLAGGGDEQFF. The CDR3 nucleotides are TGTGCCATCACTCCCGGGCTAGCGGGAGGGGGCGATGAGCAGTTCTTC.

The chain combines TRBV4-3 with TRBJ2-4, with 9 bases aligning to TRBD2. Germline CDR1 reads LGHNA; CDR2 reads YSLEER. Trimming removed 0 bases from V and 0 bases from J; junction bases left unmatched: 12. The CDR3 spans 20 residues. The CDR3 coding sequence is TGCGCCAGCAGCCAAGATCGGGATGGGCGGGAGGGCCTAGCCAAAAACATTCAGTACTTC. Residues: CASSQDRDGREGLAKNIQYF.

This CDR3 reads CASSLVRGGTGELFF. CDR3 DNA sequence: TGTGCCAGCAGCTTAGTCCGGGGGGGGACCGGGGAGCTGTTTTTT. This chain uses TRBV7-8 with TRBJ2-2; 8 bases agree with TRBD2. There are 15 residues in the CDR3. CDR1 is SGHVS and CDR2 is FQNEAQ in the germline V gene. V lost 1 base and J lost 5; bases outside the gene matches: 3.

V usage is TRBV6-5 and J usage is TRBJ2-7; D is unresolved. Germline values: CDR1 MNHEY, CDR2 SVGAGI. The CDR3 is made up of 14 amino acids. V dropped 2 bases and J dropped 4 bases, with 12 bases sitting between them. Here the CDR3 reads CASSYRSAAYEQYF. CDR3 sequence (DNA): TGTGCCAGCAGTTACCGGTCGGCAGCTTACGAGCAGTACTTC.

J is TRBJ1-1 and V is TRBV5-8, with D unresolved. Per the germline V gene, CDR1 is SGHTS and CDR2 is YDEGEE. The CDR3 is 14 amino acids. V gave up 2 bases and J gave up 1 base, with 9 bases separating them. DNA for the CDR3: TGTGCCAGCAGCTTTTTAAGGGCGAACACTGAAGCTTTCTTT. Its protein is CASSFLRANTEAFF.

The gene calls are TRBV7-8 and TRBJ2-7; tentative D call: TRBD1 (5 bases). The CDR3 runs to 16 residues. Looked up from germline, CDR1 is SGHVS and CDR2 is FQNEAQ. V lost 2 bases, J lost 6 bases, and 20 bases lay in between. CDR3 nucleotide sequence: TGTGCCAGCAGCTTATCGTTCGGCAGGGCGAGCGTCGAGCAGTACTTC. Its protein is CASSLSFGRASVEQYF.

The gene calls are TRBV2 and TRBJ1-1; the D gene is possibly TRBD1 (5 bases). The length of the CDR3 is 14 residues. V lost 6 bases and J 5 bases, leaving 16 bases between the germline ends. Germline lookup yields CDR1 SNHLY and CDR2 FYNNEI. This CDR3 reads CASSGTPGGTEAFF. The CDR3 DNA reads as TGTGCCAGCAGCGGAACCCCTGGGGGGACTGAAGCTTTCTTT.

Comment on this clone: The same CDR3 can be traced to other DNA sequences in this sample. The CDR3 DNA is TGTGCCAGCAGCCCCACCACAGATACGCAGTATTTT. As protein: CASSPTTDTQYF. The chain couples TRBV7-2 to TRBJ2-3; no clear D. Trimming stripped 5 bases from V and 2 bases from J, with 5 bases between. Germline-derived CDR1 and CDR2 are SGHTA and FQGNSA. This CDR3 has 12 amino acids.

The chain links TRBV19 to TRBJ2-3; TRBD2 aligns across 8 bases. The CDR3 runs to 15 residues. Losses at the gene ends were 5 bases for V and 1 base for J; bases not matched to a gene: 5. Germline CDR1 and CDR2: LNHDA and SQIVND (reference sequence). As DNA, the CDR3 is TGTGCCAGTAGTCCAGGGACTAGTCGCACAGATACGCAGTATTTT. Its translation: CASSPGTSRTDTQYF.

This clone was seen a single time. The chain links TRBV29-1 to TRBJ2-5, with no clear D. Trimming took off 4 bases at V and 1 base at J, with 10 bases between the two ends. This CDR3 spans 13 amino acids. In germline, CDR1 is SQVTM, CDR2 ANQGSEA. The CDR3 bases are TGCAGCGTTGTTTTAGGACCCCAAGAGACCCAGTACTTC. Its translation is CSVVLGPQETQYF.

About this clone: Different DNA sequences within this sample yield the same CDR3. CDR3 amino acids: CASSQGDYQPQHF. The DNA for the CDR3 is TGTGCCAGCAGCCAGGGGGATTATCAGCCCCAGCATTTT. The rearrangement uses TRBV4-2 and TRBJ1-5, with D possibly being TRBD1 (5 bases). V lost 3 bases and J lost 5, with 8 bases in between. Germline V gene lookup returns CDR1 LGHNA and CDR2 YNFKEQ. There are 13 residues in the CDR3.

This clone was observed once. The V gene is TRBV18, the J gene TRBJ1-4, with TRBD1 identical over 8 bases. The CDR3 contains 14 residues. Germline assignment: CDR1 KGHSH and CDR2 LQKENI. The J segment lost 10 bases and the V segment lost 4 bases, leaving 8 bases of the junction unmatched. The CDR3 spells CASSQQQGGRKLFF. The CDR3 coding sequence is TGTGCCAGCTCACAACAACAGGGGGGGAGAAAACTGTTTTTT.